This T cell receptor beta chain was observed in a study of control samples from healthy donors and cancer patients. Profiling relied on immunoSEQ multiplex PCR, and the TCRdb table lists in-frame clones only, not all of them. The table lists over 150,000 clones, about 90% of them singletons, with about 2.1% in the top ten. J gave up 7 bases and V 9 bases, and 14 bases lay outside the gene matches. This CDR3 is built from 15 residues. CDR1 and CDR2 (germline): ENHRY, SYGVKD. Sequenced material: blood. The chain is built from TRBV10-3 and TRBJ2-1; TRBD1 agrees at 8 bases. The receptor comes from a woman aged 40 to 55 in good health. The CDR3 coding sequence is TGTGCCATTGGGCCCCAGGGGGCGGTTAGGAATGAGCAGTTCTTC. Residues: CAIGPQGAVRNEQFF.